This entry describes one TCR beta chain. Its antigen is unidentified. These data originate in a study of immune evolution from preneoplasia to lung adenocarcinoma. Study information: HLA loss of heterozygosity: roughly 7.5% AIS, about 15% MIA, roughly 35% ADC, none AAH. Study-wide points: Normal lung had the highest top T cell clone frequencies. Later-stage lesions seemingly showed higher T cell density and diversity than normal lung.

V gave up 4 bases and J gave up 5 bases, with 9 bases separating them. In germline, CDR1 is SGHAT, CDR2 FQDESV (reference sequence). The CDR3 has 12 amino acids. Data came from immunoSEQ multiplex PCR; TCRdb stores just in-frame clones and leaves some out. The sample has about 11,000 clones, approximately 80% seen once. Nucleic acids came from premalignant or tumor cells enriched by macro-dissection. This receptor was taken from a person aged 65 to 85 with lung adenocarcinoma. The chain is built from TRBV11-1 and TRBJ2-7; the D is unclear. Sample: FFPE minimally invasive lung adenocarcinoma tissue. The CDR3 sequence is CASSSTVNEQYF. The CDR3 coding sequence is TGTGCCAGCAGCTCTACAGTGAACGAGCAGTACTTC. Variable domain in full (rest from reference TRBV11-1 and TRBJ2-7): EAEVAQSPRYKITEKSQAVAFWCDPISGHATLYWYRQILGQGPELLVQFQDESVVDDSQLPKDRFSAERLKGVDSTLKIQPAELGDSAMYLCASSSTVNEQYFGPGTRLTVT.